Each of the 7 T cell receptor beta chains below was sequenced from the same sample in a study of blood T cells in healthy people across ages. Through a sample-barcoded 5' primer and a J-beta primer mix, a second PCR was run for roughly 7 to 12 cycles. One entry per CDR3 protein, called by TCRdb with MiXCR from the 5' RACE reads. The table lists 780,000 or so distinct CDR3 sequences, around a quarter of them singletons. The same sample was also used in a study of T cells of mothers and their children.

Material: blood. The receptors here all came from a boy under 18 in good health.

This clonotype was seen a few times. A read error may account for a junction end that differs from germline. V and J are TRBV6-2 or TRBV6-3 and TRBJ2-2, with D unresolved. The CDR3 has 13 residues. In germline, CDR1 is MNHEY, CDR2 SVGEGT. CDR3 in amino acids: CASGGPNSGELFF. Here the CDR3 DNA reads TGTGCCAGCGGTGGCCCGAACAGCGGGGAGCTGTTTTTT.

CDR3 region: CSPGSLYSYNEQFF. CDR3 nucleotide sequence: TGCAGTCCGGGTTCCCTGTATTCCTACAATGAGCAGTTCTTC. This sequence joins TRBV20-1 and TRBJ2-1; D is unresolved. V lost 8 bases and J lost 1, with 15 bases in between. Germline lookup yields CDR1 DFQATT and CDR2 SNEGSKA (reference sequence). The CDR3 extends over 14 amino acids.

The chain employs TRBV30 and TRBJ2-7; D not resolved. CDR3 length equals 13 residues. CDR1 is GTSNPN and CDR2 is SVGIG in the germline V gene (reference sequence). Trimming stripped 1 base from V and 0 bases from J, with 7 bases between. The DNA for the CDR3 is TGTGCCTGGAGTGCGGGCAACTCCTACGAGCAGTACTTC. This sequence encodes CAWSAGNSYEQYF.

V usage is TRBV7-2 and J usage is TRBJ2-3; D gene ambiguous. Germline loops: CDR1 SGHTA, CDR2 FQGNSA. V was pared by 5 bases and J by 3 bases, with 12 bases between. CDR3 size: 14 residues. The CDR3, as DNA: TGTGCCAGCAGCGACAAGGCTGGAACAGATACGCAGTATTTT. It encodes CASSDKAGTDTQYF.

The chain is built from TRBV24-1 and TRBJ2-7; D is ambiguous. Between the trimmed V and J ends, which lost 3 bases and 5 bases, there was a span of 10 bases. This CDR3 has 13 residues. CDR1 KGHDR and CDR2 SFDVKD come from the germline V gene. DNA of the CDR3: TGTGCCACCAGTGATCCTCCCCGCGACGAGCAGTACTTC. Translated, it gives CATSDPPRDEQYF.

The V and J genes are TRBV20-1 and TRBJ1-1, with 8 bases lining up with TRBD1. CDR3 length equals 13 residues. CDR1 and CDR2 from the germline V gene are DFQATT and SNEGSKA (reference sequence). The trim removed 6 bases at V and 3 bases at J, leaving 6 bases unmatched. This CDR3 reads CSAPTGVDTEAFF. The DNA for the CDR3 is TGCAGTGCACCGACAGGGGTGGACACTGAAGCTTTCTTT.

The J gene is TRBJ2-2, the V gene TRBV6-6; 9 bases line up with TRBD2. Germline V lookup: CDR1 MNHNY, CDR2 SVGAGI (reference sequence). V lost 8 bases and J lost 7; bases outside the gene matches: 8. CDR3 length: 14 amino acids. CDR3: CASRIAGVNGELFF. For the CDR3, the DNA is TGTGCCAGCCGTATAGCGGGGGTTAACGGGGAGCTGTTTTTT.